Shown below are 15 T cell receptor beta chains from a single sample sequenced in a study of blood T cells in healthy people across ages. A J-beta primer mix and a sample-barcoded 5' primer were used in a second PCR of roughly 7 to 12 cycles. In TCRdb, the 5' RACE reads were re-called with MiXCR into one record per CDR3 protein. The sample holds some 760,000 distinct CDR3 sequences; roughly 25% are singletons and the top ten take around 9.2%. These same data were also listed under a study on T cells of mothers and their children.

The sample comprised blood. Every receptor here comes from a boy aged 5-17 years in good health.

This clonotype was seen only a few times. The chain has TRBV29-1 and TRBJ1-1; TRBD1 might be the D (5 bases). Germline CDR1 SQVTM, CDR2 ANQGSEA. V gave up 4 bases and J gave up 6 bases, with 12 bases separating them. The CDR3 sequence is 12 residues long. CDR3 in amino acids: CSVVGTEAEAFF. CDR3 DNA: TGCAGCGTTGTCGGGACTGAGGCTGAAGCTTTCTTT.

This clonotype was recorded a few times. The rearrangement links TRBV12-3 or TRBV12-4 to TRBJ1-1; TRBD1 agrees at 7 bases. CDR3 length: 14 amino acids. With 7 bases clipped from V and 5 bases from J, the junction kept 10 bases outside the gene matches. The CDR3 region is CASTRAGGETEAFF. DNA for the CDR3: TGTGCCAGCACCCGGGCAGGGGGTGAAACTGAAGCTTTCTTT.

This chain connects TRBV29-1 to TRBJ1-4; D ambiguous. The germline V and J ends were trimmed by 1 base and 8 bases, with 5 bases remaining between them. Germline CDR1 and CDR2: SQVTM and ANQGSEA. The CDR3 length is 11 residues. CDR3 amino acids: CSVEAEEKLFF. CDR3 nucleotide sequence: TGCAGCGTTGAAGCGGAGGAAAAACTGTTTTTT.

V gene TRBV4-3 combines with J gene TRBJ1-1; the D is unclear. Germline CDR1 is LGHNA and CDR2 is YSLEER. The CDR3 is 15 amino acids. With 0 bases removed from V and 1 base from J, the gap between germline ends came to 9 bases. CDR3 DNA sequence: TGCGCCAGCAGCCAAGATGCTAGCCAGAACACTGAAGCTTTCTTT. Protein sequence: CASSQDASQNTEAFF.

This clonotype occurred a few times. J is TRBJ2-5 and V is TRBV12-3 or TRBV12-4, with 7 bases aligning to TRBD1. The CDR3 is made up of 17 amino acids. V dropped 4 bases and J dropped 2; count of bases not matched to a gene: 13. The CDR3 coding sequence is TGTGCCAGCAGTTCTACCCGACAGGGAACCCATCAAGAGACCCAGTACTTC. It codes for CASSSTRQGTHQETQYF.

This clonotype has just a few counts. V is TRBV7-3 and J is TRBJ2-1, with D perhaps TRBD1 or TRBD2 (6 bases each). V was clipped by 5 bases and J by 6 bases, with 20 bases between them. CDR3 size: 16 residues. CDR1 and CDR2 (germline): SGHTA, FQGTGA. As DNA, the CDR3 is TGTGCCAGCAGCCCGATAGGGGGGAGTTTCGTCAATGAGCAGTTCTTC. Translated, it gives CASSPIGGSFVNEQFF.

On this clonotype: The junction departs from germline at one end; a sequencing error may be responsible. CDR3 sequence: CASSVQTGRNTGELFF. The CDR3 coding sequence is TGTGCCAGCAGTGTCCAGACAGGGCGGAACACCGGGGAGCTATTTTTT. The chain combines TRBV6-1 with TRBJ2-2; 7 nucleotides match TRBD1. The germline CDR1 and CDR2 sequences are MNHNS and SASEGT. The CDR3 is 16 amino acids.

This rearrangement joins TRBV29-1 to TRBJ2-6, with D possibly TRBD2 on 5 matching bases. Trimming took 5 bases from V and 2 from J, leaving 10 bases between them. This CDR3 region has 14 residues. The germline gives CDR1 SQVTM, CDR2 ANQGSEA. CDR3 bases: TGCAGCGTTTTGGACGGGACTGGGGCCAACGTCCTGACTTTC. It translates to CSVLDGTGANVLTF.

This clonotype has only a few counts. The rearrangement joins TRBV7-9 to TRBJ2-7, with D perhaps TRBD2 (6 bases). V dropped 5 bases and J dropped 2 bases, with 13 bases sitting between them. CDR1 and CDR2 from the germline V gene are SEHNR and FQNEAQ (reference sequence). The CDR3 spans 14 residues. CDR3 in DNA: TGTGCCAGCAGCCCGCGGGACTGGACCTACGAGCAGTACTTC. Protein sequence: CASSPRDWTYEQYF.

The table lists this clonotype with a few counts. The CDR3 reads CASSDSPGTSGNHEQFF. CDR3 in DNA: TGTGCCAGCAGTGACTCCCCCGGGACTAGCGGGAATCATGAGCAGTTCTTC. This rearrangement joins TRBV2 to TRBJ2-1; 13 bases fit TRBD2. This CDR3 is built from 17 residues. Germline lookup yields CDR1 SNHLY and CDR2 FYNNEI. The V segment lost 3 bases and the J segment 8 bases; nucleotides outside the gene matches: 10.

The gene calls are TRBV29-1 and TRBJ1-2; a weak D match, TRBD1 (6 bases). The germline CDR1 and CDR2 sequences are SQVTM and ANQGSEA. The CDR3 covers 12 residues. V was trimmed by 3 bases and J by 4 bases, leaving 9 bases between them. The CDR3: CSVEGAVYGYTF. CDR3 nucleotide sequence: TGCAGCGTTGAGGGGGCAGTCTATGGCTACACCTTC.

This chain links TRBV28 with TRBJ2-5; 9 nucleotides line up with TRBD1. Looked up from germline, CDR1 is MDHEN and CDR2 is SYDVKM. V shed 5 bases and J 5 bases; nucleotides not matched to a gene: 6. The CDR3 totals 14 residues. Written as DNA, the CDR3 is TGTGCCAGCAGTACCCGGACAGGGGTCGAGACCCAGTACTTC. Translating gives CASSTRTGVETQYF.

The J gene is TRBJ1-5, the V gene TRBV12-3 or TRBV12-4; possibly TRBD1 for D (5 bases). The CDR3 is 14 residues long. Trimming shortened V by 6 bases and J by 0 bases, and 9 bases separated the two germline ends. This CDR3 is CASRRGNSNQPQHF. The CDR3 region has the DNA TGTGCCAGCAGGAGGGGAAATAGCAATCAGCCCCAGCATTTT.

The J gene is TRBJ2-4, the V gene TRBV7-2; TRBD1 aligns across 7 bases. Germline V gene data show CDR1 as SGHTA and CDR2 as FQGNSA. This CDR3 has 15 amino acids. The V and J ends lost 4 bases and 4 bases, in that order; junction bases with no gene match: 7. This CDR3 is CASSSGTDRKNIQYF. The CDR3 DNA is TGTGCCAGCAGCTCAGGAACGGACAGGAAAAACATTCAGTACTTC.

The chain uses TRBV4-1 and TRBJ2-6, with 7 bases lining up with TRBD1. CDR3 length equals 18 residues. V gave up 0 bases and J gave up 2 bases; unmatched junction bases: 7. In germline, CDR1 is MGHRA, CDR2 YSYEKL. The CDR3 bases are TGCGCCAGCAGCCAAGATGGGGGCACAGGGGCTGGGGCCAACGTCCTGACTTTC. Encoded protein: CASSQDGGTGAGANVLTF.